Reported below is one T cell receptor beta chain. Its antigen is currently unknown. The data derive from a study of CXCR3-negative and CXCR3-positive naive CD8 T cells. Study-level results: Naive cells, whether CXCR3-negative or CXCR3-positive, had similar TRBV-TRBJ usage, while memory cells differed.

Germline V gene data show CDR1 as DFQATT and CDR2 as SNEGSKA (reference sequence). The CDR3 has 14 residues. UMI-labeled 5' RACE yielded the TRB cDNA libraries. TCRdb reanalyzed the 5' RACE reads, giving one entry per CDR3 protein sequence and no DNA. The sample table sets out roughly 28,000 distinct CDR3 sequences. The source of this sequence is a human donor in good health. Some clones in this sample may be carry-over from other donors' samples. V usage is TRBV20-1 and J usage is TRBJ1-1; TCRdb gives TRBD1 as the D gene, but with no DNA this cannot be confirmed. Sequenced sample: memory CD8+ T cells from blood. CDR3 in amino acids: CSVPGGTMNTEAFF.